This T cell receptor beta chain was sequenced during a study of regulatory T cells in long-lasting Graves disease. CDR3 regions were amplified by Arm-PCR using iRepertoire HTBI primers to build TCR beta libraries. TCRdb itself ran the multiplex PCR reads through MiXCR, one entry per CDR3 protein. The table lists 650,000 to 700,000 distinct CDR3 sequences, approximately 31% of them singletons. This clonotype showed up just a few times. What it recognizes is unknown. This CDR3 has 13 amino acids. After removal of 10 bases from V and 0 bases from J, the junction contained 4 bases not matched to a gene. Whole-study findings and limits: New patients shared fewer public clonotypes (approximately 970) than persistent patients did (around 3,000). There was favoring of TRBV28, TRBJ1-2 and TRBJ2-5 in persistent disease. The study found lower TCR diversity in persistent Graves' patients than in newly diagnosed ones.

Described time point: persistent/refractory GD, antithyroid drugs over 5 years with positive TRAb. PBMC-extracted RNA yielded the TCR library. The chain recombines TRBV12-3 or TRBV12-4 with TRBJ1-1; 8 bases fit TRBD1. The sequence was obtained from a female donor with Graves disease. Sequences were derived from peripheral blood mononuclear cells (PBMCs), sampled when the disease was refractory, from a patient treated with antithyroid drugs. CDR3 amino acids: CATRTGMNTEAFF. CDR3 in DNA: TGTGCCACCCGGACAGGGATGAACACTGAAGCTTTCTTT.